This T cell receptor (beta chain) was documented in a study of blood T cells in healthy people across ages. This CDR3 has 11 amino acids. Germline V gives CDR1 SGHDT, CDR2 YYEEEE. V lost 4 bases, J lost 8 bases, and 9 bases lay in between. A note on this clonotype: The antigen remains unidentified.

Donor samples were obtained from healthy Caucasian individuals from Russia, aged about 6 to 95. Researchers collected 9 to 10 milliliters of peripheral blood from every single donor. The use of a sample-barcoded 5' primer and a J-beta primer mix characterized a second PCR of roughly 7 to 11 cycles. TCRdb analysed the 5' RACE reads with MiXCR anew, one entry per CDR3 protein. The sample lists about 970,000 distinct CDR3 sequences; around 54% were seen once. Study-level results: A roughly linear fall in TCR beta diversity per million T cells was seen with increasing age.

This rearrangement joins TRBV5-6 to TRBJ1-1; no firm D call. The clonotype was recovered from a woman aged 55-70 years in good health. The sample consisted of blood. CDR3 bases: TGTGCCAGCAGCGACCAGGTGGAAGCTTTCTTT. Translation: CASSDQVEAFF.